The T cell receptor (beta chain) under discussion was sequenced for a study of neurological immune-mediated disorders. The study's findings and limits: None of the CDR3 amino acid sequences in expanded clones turned up in more than one subject, which points to private repertoires in all groups. Patients with HTLV-1-associated myelopathy had the highest level of TCR clonal expansion, whereas patients with multiple sclerosis had the lowest level, falling beneath the level found in healthy controls.

This clonotype came up many times. Its antigen is currently unknown. TCRdb independently ran MiXCR on the 5' RACE reads; one entry per CDR3 protein. Among more than 40,000 distinct CDR3 sequences listed, about 14% were seen once. V lost 1 base and J lost 9; bases outside the gene matches: 0. The germline V gene has CDR1 SGHVS and CDR2 FQNEAQ. The CDR3 length is 13 residues. The study built sorted libraries from 1 million CD4+ or CD8+ T cells. V gene TRBV7-8 combines with J gene TRBJ2-7, with 13 nucleotides matching TRBD2. This receptor was obtained from a woman aged 55-69 years with HTLV-1-associated myelopathy (HAM/TSP). The sample comprised CD4+ T cells from blood. The chain's CDR3 is CASSLGTSGGQYF. In nucleotides, the CDR3 is TGTGCCAGCAGCTTAGGGACTAGCGGGGGGCAGTACTTC.